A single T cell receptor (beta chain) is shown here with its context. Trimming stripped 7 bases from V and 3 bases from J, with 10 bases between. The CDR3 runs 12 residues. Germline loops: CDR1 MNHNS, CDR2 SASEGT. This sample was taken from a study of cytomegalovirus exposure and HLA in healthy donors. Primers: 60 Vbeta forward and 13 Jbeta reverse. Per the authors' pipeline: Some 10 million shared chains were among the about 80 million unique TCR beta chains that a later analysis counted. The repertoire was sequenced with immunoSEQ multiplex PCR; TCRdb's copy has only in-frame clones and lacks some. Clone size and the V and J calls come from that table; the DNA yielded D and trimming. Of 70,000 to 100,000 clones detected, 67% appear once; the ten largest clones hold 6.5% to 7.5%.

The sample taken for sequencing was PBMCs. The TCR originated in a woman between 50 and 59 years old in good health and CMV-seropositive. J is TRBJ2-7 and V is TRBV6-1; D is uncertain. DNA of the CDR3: TGTGCCAGCATCAGTATCGTCTACGAGCAGTACTTC. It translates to CASISIVYEQYF.